A selection of T cell receptor beta chains follows, all from one sample in a study of blood T cells in healthy people across ages. TCRdb fed the 5' RACE reads into MiXCR, producing one record per CDR3 protein. The sample consists of some 1.4 million distinct CDR3 sequences, roughly 40% of them appearing once. Sequencing was performed on blood. The source of these receptors is a woman under 30 in good health. CDR3s include the opening cysteine and the closing phenylalanine or tryptophan. The order of the fields is clone size, D gene, J gene, V gene, CDR3 DNA, CDR3 protein. D genes are given only for firm matches. Only some rows state a clone size, as once, few, many or a class for expanded clones.

size: -; D: -; J: TRBJ2-3; V: TRBV24-1; DNA: TGTGCCACCAGTGAGGGGCGAATCACAGATACGCAGTATTTT; CDR3: CATSEGRITDTQYF
size: few; D: -; J: TRBJ2-1; V: TRBV25-1; DNA: TGTGCCAGCAGTGAATCAACAGGGTTCTTTAATGTGCAGTTCTTC; CDR3: CASSESTGFFNVQFF
size: -; D: -; J: TRBJ2-2; V: TRBV11-2; DNA: TGTGCCAGTGAACTCAACACCGGGGAGCTGTTTTTT; CDR3: CASELNTGELFF
size: -; D: TRBD2; J: TRBJ2-3; V: TRBV3-1; DNA: TGTGCCAGCAGCCAAGATCGGCTAGCGGGAGGACGGACAGATACGCAGTATTTT; CDR3: CASSQDRLAGGRTDTQYF
size: -; D: -; J: TRBJ2-7; V: TRBV4-1; DNA: TGCGCCAGCAGCCAAGATCAGGGGAGGGGGAGGTACGAGCAGTACTTC; CDR3: CASSQDQGRGRYEQYF
size: -; D: TRBD1; J: TRBJ1-1; V: TRBV20-1; DNA: TGCAGTGCTGGACGACAGGGAGGGGGTACTGAAGCTTTCTTT; CDR3: CSAGRQGGGTEAFF
size: -; D: -; J: TRBJ2-1; V: TRBV6-2/TRBV6-3; DNA: TGTGCCGGCAGTGTACAGGGGACTTACTCCTACAATGAGCAGTTCTTC; CDR3: CAGSVQGTYSYNEQFF
size: -; D: TRBD1; J: TRBJ2-1; V: TRBV12-5; DNA: TGTGCTAGTGGCCGGACCGGGACAGGGGGCAATGAGCAGTTCTTC; CDR3: CASGRTGTGGNEQFF
size: few; D: -; J: TRBJ2-3; V: TRBV15; DNA: TGTGCCACCAGCAGGGGGGAGTTGACAGATACGCAGTATTTT; CDR3: CATSRGELTDTQYF
size: -; D: -; J: TRBJ1-5; V: TRBV5-1; DNA: TGCGCCAGCAGGAAGACGGGGGATAGCAATCAGCCCCAGCATTTT; CDR3: CASRKTGDSNQPQHF
size: -; D: TRBD1; J: TRBJ2-6; V: TRBV15; DNA: TGTGCCACCAGGACAGGGGGATCCGGGGCCAACGTCCTGACTTTC; CDR3: CATRTGGSGANVLTF
size: few; D: -; J: TRBJ1-5; V: TRBV29-1; DNA: TGCAGCGCCGCGACAGATAGCAATCAGCCCCAGCATTTT; CDR3: CSAATDSNQPQHF
size: -; D: TRBD1; J: TRBJ2-1; V: TRBV4-1; DNA: TGCGCCAGCAGCCAAGAACCGGGACAGGGGTACAATGAGCAGTTCTTC; CDR3: CASSQEPGQGYNEQFF
size: few; D: -; J: TRBJ1-6; V: TRBV18; DNA: TGTGCCAGCTCACCAGGGACCTATAATTCACCCCTCCACTTT; CDR3: CASSPGTYNSPLHF
size: -; D: TRBD1; J: TRBJ1-5; V: TRBV6-5; DNA: TGTGCCAGCAGTTACTTACAGCCGGGACAGGATCAGCCCCAGCATTTT; CDR3: CASSYLQPGQDQPQHF
size: few; D: TRBD2; J: TRBJ2-7; V: TRBV10-1; DNA: TGCGCCAGCAGTGAGTCCAGGACTAGCGGAGCCTACGAGCAGTACTTC; CDR3: CASSESRTSGAYEQYF
size: -; D: TRBD1; J: TRBJ1-1; V: TRBV20-1; DNA: TGCAGTGCGCCCACAGGGGGAAACACTGAAGCTTTCTTT; CDR3: CSAPTGGNTEAFF
size: -; D: -; J: TRBJ2-1; V: TRBV6-5; DNA: TGTGCCAGCGGGGAAGGACTATTACAAACCGATGAGCAGTTCTTC; CDR3: CASGEGLLQTDEQFF
size: -; D: TRBD2; J: TRBJ2-1; V: TRBV7-3; DNA: TGTGCCAGCAGCTCGCTGGGGGCTAGCGGGGAGAGCAATGAGCAGTTCTTC; CDR3: CASSSLGASGESNEQFF
size: -; D: TRBD1; J: TRBJ2-1; V: TRBV27; DNA: TGTGCCAGCAGTTTAAGCAGGACAGGGAGTGGGGGTAATGAGCAGTTCTTC; CDR3: CASSLSRTGSGGNEQFF
size: once; D: -; J: TRBJ1-3; V: TRBV7-8; DNA: TGTGCCAGCAGCGCCCCCGGGACAGGAAACACCATATATTTT; CDR3: CASSAPGTGNTIYF
size: few; D: TRBD2; J: TRBJ2-3; V: TRBV24-1; DNA: TGTGCCACCAGGAGCCAGGGACTAGCGGGAGGCACAGATACGCAGTATTTT; CDR3: CATRSQGLAGGTDTQYF
size: -; D: TRBD2; J: TRBJ2-7; V: TRBV6-1; DNA: TGTGCCAGCAGCCCGTCGGGAGCGGGAGGGCCATTCTCCGAGCAGTACTTC; CDR3: CASSPSGAGGPFSEQYF
size: -; D: TRBD1; J: TRBJ2-3; V: TRBV7-2; DNA: TGTGCCAGCAGCTTAATAGGGGGCGGACCAGTAGATACGCAGTATTTT; CDR3: CASSLIGGGPVDTQYF
size: -; D: -; J: TRBJ1-5; V: TRBV12-3/TRBV12-4; DNA: TGTGCCAGCACCCAGGCCTCTAGTCAGCCCCAGCATTTT; CDR3: CASTQASSQPQHF
size: few; D: TRBD2; J: TRBJ2-1; V: TRBV11-2; DNA: TGTGCCAGCAGCCTACAGCGGGGGGTTTTCCCCGCCTACAATGAGCAGTTCTTC; CDR3: CASSLQRGVFPAYNEQFF
size: -; D: TRBD2; J: TRBJ2-7; V: TRBV2; DNA: TGTGCCACCCTAATCCAGCGGGGCCTGAATGAGCAGTACTTC; CDR3: CATLIQRGLNEQYF
size: -; D: -; J: TRBJ2-7; V: TRBV2; DNA: TGTGCCAGCAGCGTCCAGGGTACCCACGAGCAGTACTTC; CDR3: CASSVQGTHEQYF
size: -; D: TRBD1; J: TRBJ2-7; V: TRBV7-9; DNA: TGTGCCAGCAGCTTAGTGGACAGGGGCTCCATTATCTACGAGCAGTACTTC; CDR3: CASSLVDRGSIIYEQYF